The 14 T cell receptor beta chains in this list originate from one sample, sequenced in a study of blood T cell repertoires in COVID-19. The repertoire was sequenced with immunoSEQ multiplex PCR; TCRdb's copy has only in-frame clones and lacks some. The profile shows about 69,000 clones, under 85% of them singletons. The sequenced material came from peripheral blood. The receptors were sampled from a man aged 55 to 70 with acute or convalescent COVID-19.

V gene TRBV13 combines with J gene TRBJ1-1; the D is unclear. V lost 0 bases and J 1 base, leaving 9 bases between the germline ends. In germline, CDR1 is PRHDT, CDR2 FYEKMQ (reference sequence). The CDR3 totals 15 residues. CDR3 bases: TGTGCCAGCAGCTTAGGACAGCATACGAACACTGAAGCTTTCTTT. It is translated as CASSLGQHTNTEAFF.

A word on this clone: At the DNA level, this CDR3 is encoded by other sequences in the same sample as well. The chain uses TRBV5-1 and TRBJ1-5; 7 positions agree with TRBD1. V lost 0 bases to trimming and J lost 3 bases; unmatched junction nucleotides: 6. Germline-derived CDR1 and CDR2 are SGHRS and YFSETQ. This CDR3 is built from 16 residues. The CDR3 is CASSLDPTGNNQPQHF. In DNA form, the CDR3 reads TGCGCCAGCAGCTTGGACCCGACAGGGAACAATCAGCCCCAGCATTTT.

The chain carries TRBV13 and TRBJ1-2; D uncertain. The CDR3 is made up of 15 amino acids. Trimming took off 2 bases at V and 1 base at J, with 11 bases between the two ends. The germline gives CDR1 PRHDT, CDR2 FYEKMQ (reference sequence). This chain's CDR3 is CASSLFGELNYGYTF. CDR3 coding DNA: TGTGCCAGCAGCTTATTCGGAGAACTTAACTATGGCTACACCTTC.

V and J are TRBV7-8 and TRBJ2-1; 11 bases map to TRBD2. Germline V gene data show CDR1 as SGHVS and CDR2 as FQNEAQ. The CDR3 has 21 residues. Trimming took 5 bases from V and 4 from J; bases not matched to a gene: 22. The CDR3 is CASSISRTGVPLAGGYNEQFF. The DNA for the CDR3 is TGTGCCAGCAGCATCAGTCGGACAGGGGTTCCCCTAGCGGGGGGATACAATGAGCAGTTCTTC.

The rearrangement uses TRBV5-1 and TRBJ2-3; tentatively, D is TRBD2 (6 bases). Trimming shortened V by 3 bases and J by 3 bases, and 23 bases separated the two germline ends. The CDR3 is 18 amino acids. In germline, CDR1 is SGHRS, CDR2 YFSETQ. The CDR3 DNA sequence: TGCGCCAGCAGCTGGAGTATCGGGCGGCAGGGAGGAACAGATACGCAGTATTTT. This sequence encodes CASSWSIGRQGGTDTQYF. Full variable domain (outside the CDR3, taken from reference TRBV5-1 and TRBJ2-3): KAGVTQTPRYLIKTRGQQVTLSCSPISGHRSVSWYQQTPGQGLQFLFEYFSETQRNKGNFPGRFSGRQFSNSRSEMNVSTLELGDSALYLCASSWSIGRQGGTDTQYFGPGTRLTVL.

The rearrangement links TRBV10-1 to TRBJ2-7; D may be TRBD1 (6 bases). The ends were cut back, 8 bases at V and 0 bases at J, with 11 bases in the middle. This CDR3 spans 13 amino acids. Germline loops: CDR1 WNHNN, CDR2 SYGVQD (reference sequence). Here the CDR3 reads CASSRQDSYEQYF. DNA of the CDR3: TGCGCCAGCTCCCGACAGGACTCCTACGAGCAGTACTTC.

This chain uses TRBV5-1 with TRBJ1-6; 8 positions agree with TRBD1. This CDR3 has 18 residues. V was clipped by 0 bases and J by 7 bases; unmatched bases: 12. The germline V gene has CDR1 SGHRS and CDR2 YFSETQ. The CDR3 loop reads CASSLAKFGDRKNSPLHF. For the CDR3, the DNA is TGCGCCAGCAGCTTGGCCAAGTTCGGGGACAGGAAAAATTCACCCCTCCACTTT.

This chain uses TRBV3-1 (or the pseudogene TRBV3-2) with TRBJ1-3; 8 bases agree with TRBD1. CDR3 size: 13 residues. CDR1 is LGHDT, CDR2 YNNKEL, per germline (reference sequence). The ends lost 2 bases at V and 7 bases at J; junction bases unmatched: 1. The chain's CDR3 is CASSQNRGNTIYF. The CDR3 DNA sequence: TGTGCCAGCAGCCAAAACAGGGGGAACACCATATATTTT.

This chain links TRBV6-4 with TRBJ1-6; TRBD1 matches at 8 bases. The V gene's germline CDR1 is MRHNA and CDR2 SNTAGT. CDR3 size: 13 residues. V shed 3 bases and J 14 bases; nucleotides not matched to a gene: 6. CDR3 nucleotides: TGTGCCAGCAGTGAACAGGGGGAAGGAACCCTCCACTTT. It is translated as CASSEQGEGTLHF.

This chain uses TRBV9 with TRBJ1-4, with 9 bases fitting TRBD1. The V gene end was trimmed by 4 bases and the J gene end by 8 bases; junction bases not matched to a gene: 6. Germline V gives CDR1 SGDLS, CDR2 YYNGEE. The CDR3 loop spans 14 amino acids. CDR3 protein: CASSKTGGNEKLFF. Here the CDR3 DNA reads TGTGCCAGCAGCAAGACAGGGGGAAACGAAAAACTGTTTTTT.

This clone appeared a single time. The chain couples TRBV2 to TRBJ1-6; D is unresolved. V was pared by 2 bases and J by 5 bases, with 10 bases between. The V gene's germline CDR1 is SNHLY and CDR2 FYNNEI. This CDR3 contains 15 residues. This CDR3 reads CASSEMGADNSPLHF. CDR3 nucleotide sequence: TGTGCCAGCAGTGAAATGGGAGCTGATAATTCACCCCTCCACTTT.

Only a few counts were recorded for this clone. This sequence joins TRBV2 and TRBJ2-3; 11 positions match TRBD2. Germline CDR1 reads SNHLY; CDR2 reads FYNNEI. The trim removed 8 bases at V and 0 bases at J, leaving 13 bases unmatched. CDR3 size: 18 residues. The CDR3 is CASRRAASGGISTDTQYF. The CDR3 nucleotides read TGTGCCAGCCGTAGGGCGGCTAGCGGGGGGATCAGCACAGATACGCAGTATTTT. Variable domain in full (rest from reference TRBV2 and TRBJ2-3): EPEVTQTPSHQVTQMGQEVILRCVPISNHLYFYWYRQILGQKVEFLVSFYNNEISEKSEIFDDQFSVERPDGSNFTLKIRSTKLEDSAMYFCASRRAASGGISTDTQYFGPGTRLTVL.

The chain carries TRBV27 and TRBJ1-5; D is possibly TRBD1 (5 bases). Germline assignment: CDR1 MNHEY and CDR2 SMNVEV (reference sequence). The CDR3 loop spans 15 amino acids. The germline V and J ends were trimmed by 3 bases and 4 bases, with 13 bases remaining between them. CDR3 sequence: CASSLGGRRNQPQHF. In DNA, the CDR3 is TGTGCCAGCAGTTTGGGGGGAAGGAGGAATCAGCCCCAGCATTTT.

For the CDR3, the DNA is TGTGCCAGCACCCCTACGGAGGCATACAATGAGCAGTTCTTC. Its protein is CASTPTEAYNEQFF. The rearrangement uses TRBV5-6 and TRBJ2-1; TRBD2 might be the D (5 bases). Germline CDR1 SGHDT, CDR2 YYEEEE. The length of the CDR3 is 14 residues. Trimming removed 6 bases from V and 4 bases from J, with 14 bases in between.